This TCR beta chain was sequenced during a study of CD4+ T cells in melanoma. Study-level results: CD8+ T cell, macrophage and B cell function reportedly correlated with neoantigen-specific CD4+ T cells. Neoantigen-specific CD4+ T cells in melanoma reportedly had diverse differentiation states.

Data came from immunoSEQ multiplex PCR; TCRdb stores just in-frame clones and leaves some out. The sample contains about 10,000 clones, roughly 80% of which appear only once. Concerning this clone: Its antigen is unknown.

Trimming shortened V by 0 bases and J by 3 bases, and 8 bases separated the two germline ends. CDR1 is KGHSH, CDR2 LQKENI, per germline. The CDR3 is made up of 14 amino acids. The origin of this receptor is a human donor with melanoma. The sequencing sample was made of cells from a culture (not recorded whether cultured in vitro). This sequence joins TRBV18 and TRBJ1-2; no firm D call. The chain's CDR3 is CASSPPSSDYGYTF. CDR3 nucleotide sequence: TGTGCCAGCTCACCACCTTCGTCAGACTATGGCTACACCTTC. The full variable domain, its missing parts supplied by reference TRBV18 and TRBJ1-2, is NAGVMQNPRHLVRRRGQEARLRCSPMKGHSHVYWYRQLPEEGLKFMVYLQKENIIDESGMPKERFSAEFPKEGPSILRIQQVVRGDSAAYFCASSPPSSDYGYTFGSGTRLTVV.